This T cell receptor beta chain came from a study of blood T cell repertoires in COVID-19. Study overall: Acute and convalescent COVID-19 samples came from the United States, Italy and Spain.

Some clones are missing from TCRdb's copy, which holds only in-frame ones; the method was immunoSEQ multiplex PCR. The table includes under 200,000 clones, roughly 84% detected once. CDR3 length: 14 residues. The ends were cut back, 3 bases at V and 0 bases at J, with 8 bases in the middle. CDR1 SGDLS and CDR2 YYNGEE come from the germline V gene. The chain has TRBV9 and TRBJ2-3; maybe TRBD2 (6 bases). The source of this sequence is a woman aged 50 to 60 with COVID-19, enrolled during active disease. The sample comprised peripheral blood. The CDR3 nucleotides are TGTGCCAGCAGCGGGAGGGTTAGCACAGATACGCAGTATTTT. It is translated as CASSGRVSTDTQYF.